The 28 T cell receptor beta chains reported below all come from one sample, sequenced in a study of blood T cell repertoires in COVID-19. The repertoire was sequenced with immunoSEQ multiplex PCR; TCRdb's copy has only in-frame clones and lacks some. The table includes a few hundred thousand clones, roughly 80% detected once. Sequences were obtained from peripheral blood. Receptors originate from a woman aged 80 or older with acute or convalescent COVID-19.

This clone was seen a few times. Here the CDR3 DNA reads TGCGCCAGCAGCCGTAGCGGCGAAAGCTCCTACGAGCAGTACTTC. Translation: CASSRSGESSYEQYF. The V and J genes are TRBV5-1 and TRBJ2-7; tentative D call: TRBD2 (6 bases). The CDR3 has 15 residues. Trimming took off 4 bases at V and 0 bases at J, with 14 bases between the two ends. Germline V gives CDR1 SGHRS, CDR2 YFSETQ.

This sequence joins TRBV27 and TRBJ2-5; D is unresolved. The CDR3 spans 16 residues. Trimming left V 6 bases short and J 1 base short, with 18 bases between. Germline V CDR1 and CDR2: MNHEY, SMNVEV (reference sequence). The CDR3 bases are TGTGCCAGCAGCCCCTCATGGGCACAGTCCCAAGAGACCCAGTACTTC. This codes for CASSPSWAQSQETQYF.

This chain uses TRBV6-2 or TRBV6-3 with TRBJ2-1, with a tentative D call TRBD2 (5 bases). This CDR3 is 14 amino acids long. The V gene's germline CDR1 is MNHEY and CDR2 SVGEGT. The germline V and J ends were trimmed by 6 bases and 7 bases, with 16 bases remaining between them. This chain's CDR3 is CASSPRGAMNEQFF. The CDR3 DNA reads TGTGCCAGCAGCCCCCGGGGAGCTATGAATGAGCAGTTCTTC.

V and J are TRBV30 and TRBJ2-1, with 11 bases that match TRBD2. J gave up 5 bases and V 2 bases, and 11 bases lay outside the gene matches. This CDR3 spans 17 amino acids. Germline assignment: CDR1 GTSNPN and CDR2 SVGIG (reference sequence). Written as DNA, the CDR3 is TGTGCCTGGAGTCCCCTCTCGCGACTAGCGGGAAACAATGAGCAGTTCTTC. This gives the protein CAWSPLSRLAGNNEQFF.

This chain links TRBV7-2 with TRBJ2-2, with 8 bases matching TRBD1. The CDR3 extends over 15 amino acids. V dropped 5 bases and J dropped 4; count of bases not matched to a gene: 6. Germline loops: CDR1 SGHTA, CDR2 FQGNSA. The CDR3 bases are TGTGCCAGCAGCCAAGCCACAGGGGGCACCGGGGAGCTGTTTTTT. Protein product: CASSQATGGTGELFF.

The chain combines TRBV11-2 with TRBJ1-3, with 7 positions matching TRBD1. V was clipped by 3 bases and J by 7 bases; unmatched bases: 9. The germline gives CDR1 SGHAT, CDR2 FQNNGV. This CDR3 is built from 15 residues. The DNA of the CDR3 is TGTGCCAGCAGCTTCCTCCGACAGGGCCCCAACACCATATATTTT. This sequence encodes CASSFLRQGPNTIYF.

This clone occurred once. The rearrangement links TRBV19 to TRBJ1-5; 8 nucleotides line up with TRBD1. Trimming removed 0 bases from V and 5 bases from J; junction bases left unmatched: 3. The CDR3 is 15 amino acids. CDR1 LNHDA and CDR2 SQIVND come from the germline V gene (reference sequence). Here the CDR3 reads CASSIEDREHQPQHF. In DNA, the CDR3 is TGTGCCAGTAGTATAGAGGACAGGGAGCATCAGCCCCAGCATTTT.

This clone has more than one count but fewer than ten. The chain uses TRBV3-1 (or the pseudogene TRBV3-2) and TRBJ2-5, with D unclear. The CDR3 runs 13 residues. CDR1 is LGHDT and CDR2 is YNNKEL in the germline V gene (reference sequence). Trimming shortened V by 0 bases and J by 7 bases, and 9 bases separated the two germline ends. The CDR3, as DNA: TGTGCCAGCAGCCAAGAAGGCACGGGGACCCAGTACTTC. As protein: CASSQEGTGTQYF.

The J gene is TRBJ2-6, the V gene TRBV19; TRBD1 aligns across 11 bases. The J segment lost 0 bases and the V segment lost 6 bases, leaving 4 bases of the junction unmatched. From germline, CDR1 is LNHDA and CDR2 SQIVND (reference sequence). This CDR3 contains 17 residues. The CDR3, as DNA: TGTGCCAGTAGGTCCGGGACAGGGGGCTCTGGGGCCAACGTCCTGACTTTC. Protein: CASRSGTGGSGANVLTF.

This sequence joins TRBV5-1 and TRBJ1-6; D is unclear. The CDR3 spans 15 residues. The germline V gene encodes CDR1 SGHRS and CDR2 YFSETQ. V lost 0 bases and J 5 bases, leaving 9 bases between the germline ends. The CDR3 DNA reads TGCGCCAGCAGCTTGGAAGGCAGGCATAATTCACCCCTCCACTTT. Protein: CASSLEGRHNSPLHF.

The chain joins TRBV2 to TRBJ2-7, with TRBD1 matching 7 bases. In germline, CDR1 is SNHLY, CDR2 FYNNEI. V lost 6 bases and J lost 1; bases outside the gene matches: 9. The CDR3 spans 15 residues. CDR3 protein: CASRATGVGSYEQYF. The CDR3 DNA follows: TGTGCCAGCAGGGCCACAGGGGTGGGGTCCTACGAGCAGTACTTC.

The chain uses TRBV19 and TRBJ1-2; D is perhaps TRBD1 (6 bases). V shed 7 bases and J shed 6 bases, with 15 bases lying between them. Germline CDR1 LNHDA, CDR2 SQIVND (reference sequence). The CDR3 loop spans 13 amino acids. CDR3 nucleotides: TGTGCCAGTACCGATGAACAGGGCAATGGCTACACCTTC. Protein: CASTDEQGNGYTF.

The genes are TRBV6-2 or TRBV6-3 and TRBJ1-5, with D perhaps TRBD1 (5 bases). With 5 bases removed from V and 3 bases from J, the gap between germline ends came to 14 bases. Germline assignment: CDR1 MNHEY and CDR2 SVGEGT. The length of the CDR3 is 15 residues. CDR3 nucleotides: TGTGCCAGCAGTCCCTCAGGGATGGCCAATCAGCCCCAGCATTTT. Its protein is CASSPSGMANQPQHF.

There are a few counts of this clone. The J gene is TRBJ1-6, the V gene TRBV11-2, with unresolved D. V gave up 5 bases and J gave up 10 bases, with 9 bases separating them. The CDR3 consists of 12 residues. Germline V gene sequence: CDR1 SGHAT, CDR2 FQNNGV. The CDR3 DNA sequence: TGTGCCAGCAGCCAACAAGAATCACCCCTCCACTTT. It codes for CASSQQESPLHF.

The V call is TRBV23-1, the J call TRBJ2-7, with 15 bases identical to TRBD2. Being an ORF, TRBV23-1 has a function that is uncertain. CDR3 length: 20 amino acids. Germline trimming cut 6 bases from V and 0 bases from J; bases unmatched to any gene: 15. The CDR3 loop is CASRGEWTSGRDRSSYEQYF. The CDR3 nucleotides read TGCGCCAGCAGAGGAGAATGGACTAGCGGGAGGGACAGGAGCTCCTACGAGCAGTACTTC.

This sequence joins TRBV5-4 and TRBJ1-1; D is unclear. The V gene's germline CDR1 is SGHNT and CDR2 YYREEE (reference sequence). V dropped 3 bases and J dropped 6 bases, with 6 bases sitting between them. The CDR3 totals 11 residues. The CDR3: CASSSGAEAFF. In DNA, the CDR3 is TGTGCCAGCAGCTCCGGGGCTGAAGCTTTCTTT. The variable domain in full, completed from reference TRBV5-4 and TRBJ1-1, reads ETGVTQSPTHLIKTRGQQVTLRCSSQSGHNTVSWYQQALGQGPQFIFQYYREEENGRGNFPPRFSGLQFPNYSSELNVNALELDDSALYLCASSSGAEAFFGQGTRLTVV.

The chain links TRBV18 to TRBJ1-4; tentatively, D is TRBD1 (6 bases). V was clipped by 5 bases and J by 4 bases, with 14 bases between them. Germline loops: CDR1 KGHSH, CDR2 LQKENI. This CDR3 region has 15 residues. In DNA form, the CDR3 reads TGTGCCAGCTCAAAAGGCAGGGGCGTTAATGAAAAACTGTTTTTT. Translation: CASSKGRGVNEKLFF.

The rearrangement uses TRBV4-2 and TRBJ2-7, with TRBD2 identical over 8 bases. J was trimmed by 0 bases and V by 1 base; bases with no gene match: 11. The CDR3 is 18 residues long. Germline V gene sequence: CDR1 LGHNA, CDR2 YNFKEQ. The CDR3 loop reads CASSQVGAGGDLSYEQYF. In nucleotides, the CDR3 is TGTGCCAGCAGCCAAGTGGGGGCGGGGGGCGACCTCTCCTACGAGCAGTACTTC.

The V call is TRBV2, the J call TRBJ1-3; D is unresolved. Germline loops: CDR1 SNHLY, CDR2 FYNNEI. Trimming removed 6 bases at V and 2 bases at J, with 11 bases between. This CDR3 comprises 14 residues. The chain's CDR3 is CASSLTFTGNTIYF. The CDR3 DNA reads TGTGCCAGCAGCCTGACTTTTACTGGAAACACCATATATTTT. The complete variable domain, with remaining parts taken from reference TRBV2 and TRBJ1-3, reads EPEVTQTPSHQVTQMGQEVILRCVPISNHLYFYWYRQILGQKVEFLVSFYNNEISEKSEIFDDQFSVERPDGSNFTLKIRSTKLEDSAMYFCASSLTFTGNTIYFGEGSWLTVV.

This clone showed up just a few times. J is TRBJ2-3 and V is TRBV7-3; 10 bases are a match to TRBD2. Germline V gene data show CDR1 as SGHTA and CDR2 as FQGTGA. CDR3 length: 15 residues. Trimming took 3 bases from V and 4 from J; bases not matched to a gene: 4. The CDR3, as DNA: TGTGCCAGCAGCTTCCTAGCGGGGGCCGCAGATACGCAGTATTTT. This translates into CASSFLAGAADTQYF. The entire variable domain, with the rest obtained from reference TRBV7-3 and TRBJ2-3, is as follows: GAGVSQTPSNKVTEKGKYVELRCDPISGHTALYWYRQSLGQGPEFLIYFQGTGAADDSGLPNDRFFAVRPEGSVSTLKIQRTERGDSAVYLCASSFLAGAADTQYFGPGTRLTVL.

This clone was recorded only once. The rearrangement links TRBV11-2 to TRBJ1-5; TRBD1 is a possible D gene (5 bases). The CDR3 length is 13 residues. V lost 5 bases and J 7 bases, leaving 12 bases between the germline ends. Looked up from germline, CDR1 is SGHAT and CDR2 is FQNNGV. CDR3 coding DNA: TGTGCCAGCAGCCTCCCAGGGTACCAGCCCCAGCATTTT. This gives the protein CASSLPGYQPQHF. Full variable domain (missing parts from reference TRBV11-2 and TRBJ1-5): EAGVAQSPRYKIIEKRQSVAFWCNPISGHATLYWYQQILGQGPKLLIQFQNNGVVDDSQLPKDRFSAERLKGVDSTLKIQPAKLEDSAVYLCASSLPGYQPQHFGDGTRLSIL.

The CDR3 bases are TGTGCCAGCAGGAAGGGGACAGGGGTCCGGGAGCTGTTTTTT. This translates into CASRKGTGVRELFF. V usage is TRBV6-5 and J usage is TRBJ2-2; TRBD1 aligns across 10 bases. J gave up 9 bases and V 6 bases, and 7 bases lay outside the gene matches. CDR1 is MNHEY, CDR2 SVGAGI, per germline. The CDR3 spans 14 residues.

V usage is TRBV6-6 and J usage is TRBJ1-6; weak D call: TRBD1 (5 bases). The CDR3 extends over 14 amino acids. V shed 5 bases and J shed 5 bases, with 10 bases lying between them. Germline V gene sequence: CDR1 MNHNY, CDR2 SVGAGI (reference sequence). In nucleotides, the CDR3 is TGTGCCAGCAGTGCAGGGTCCCATAATTCACCCCTCCACTTT. It is translated as CASSAGSHNSPLHF.

The chain combines TRBV2 with TRBJ1-5; D gene unclear. The CDR3 length is 14 residues. Germline assignment: CDR1 SNHLY and CDR2 FYNNEI. Trimming removed 0 bases from V and 5 bases from J, with 8 bases in between. CDR3 sequence: CASSEARNDQPQHF. The CDR3 DNA sequence: TGTGCCAGCAGTGAAGCTAGAAATGATCAGCCCCAGCATTTT.

The genes are TRBV30 and TRBJ1-3; possible D gene TRBD1, 6 bases. The germline gives CDR1 GTSNPN, CDR2 SVGIG (reference sequence). The CDR3 loop spans 15 amino acids. Trimming left V 0 bases short and J 2 bases short, with 11 bases between. This CDR3 is CAWSVLRGPGNTIYF. Here the CDR3 DNA reads TGTGCCTGGAGTGTACTGCGGGGGCCTGGAAACACCATATATTTT.

The chain recombines TRBV9 with TRBJ1-6; D may be TRBD1 (6 bases). Germline values: CDR1 SGDLS, CDR2 YYNGEE. V lost 3 bases to trimming and J lost 7 bases, with 20 bases between them. This CDR3 comprises 17 residues. The CDR3 coding sequence is TGTGCCAGCAGCGCTCGAGAGGAGGCAGGGGACAATTCACCCCTCCACTTT. This gives the protein CASSAREEAGDNSPLHF.

J is TRBJ2-3 and V is TRBV5-1; TRBD2 agrees at 8 bases. Germline CDR1 SGHRS, CDR2 YFSETQ. The V segment lost 0 bases and the J segment 0 bases; nucleotides outside the gene matches: 3. This CDR3 is built from 16 residues. As DNA, the CDR3 is TGCGCCAGCAGCTTGGAGACGGGAGGGAGCACAGATACGCAGTATTTT. Translation: CASSLETGGSTDTQYF.

The chain carries TRBV10-3 and TRBJ2-1; no firm D call. The V end lost 3 bases, the J end lost 7 bases, and 13 bases lay between the germline ends. The CDR3 is 14 residues long. The germline gives CDR1 ENHRY, CDR2 SYGVKD. The CDR3 nucleotides are TGTGCCATCAGTGAATTCGAGCGTGCAAATGAGCAGTTCTTC. This translates into CAISEFERANEQFF.